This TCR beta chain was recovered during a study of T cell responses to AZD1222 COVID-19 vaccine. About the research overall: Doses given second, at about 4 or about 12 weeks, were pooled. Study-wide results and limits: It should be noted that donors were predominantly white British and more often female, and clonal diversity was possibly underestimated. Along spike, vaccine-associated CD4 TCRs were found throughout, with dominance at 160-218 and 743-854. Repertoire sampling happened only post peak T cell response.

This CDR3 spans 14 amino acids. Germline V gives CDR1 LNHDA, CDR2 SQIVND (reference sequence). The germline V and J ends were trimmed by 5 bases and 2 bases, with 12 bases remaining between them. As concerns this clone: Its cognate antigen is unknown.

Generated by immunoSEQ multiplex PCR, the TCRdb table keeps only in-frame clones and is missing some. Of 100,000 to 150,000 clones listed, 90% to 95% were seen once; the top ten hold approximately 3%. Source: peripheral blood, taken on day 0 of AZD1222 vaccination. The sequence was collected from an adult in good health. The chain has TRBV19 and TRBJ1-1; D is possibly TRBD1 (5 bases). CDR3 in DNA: TGTGCCAGTAGTCCCTGGGGGGGAAACACTGAAGCTTTCTTT. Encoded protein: CASSPWGGNTEAFF. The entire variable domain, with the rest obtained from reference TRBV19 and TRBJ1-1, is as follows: DGGITQSPKYLFRKEGQNVTLSCEQNLNHDAMYWYRQDPGQGLRLIYYSQIVNDFQKGDIAEGYSVSREKKESFPLTVTSAQKNPTAFYLCASSPWGGNTEAFFGQGTRLTVV.